This entry concerns a single T cell receptor beta chain. This clonotype was detected many times. Its binding antigen is unknown. The sample holds no much larger clone one base away, and base qualities are not on file. The healthy controls were volunteers from a blood bank in Maryland, USA. Libraries from unsorted PBMCs were made from 2 million PBMCs kept in RNAlater at -80 degrees C until RNA extraction. Peripheral blood was subjected to Ficoll-Hypaque density gradient centrifugation to isolate PBMCs, which were then cryopreserved in liquid nitrogen. Cut back by 3 bases and 10 bases, the V and J ends lie 13 bases apart. Counted from cysteine to phenylalanine, this CDR3 has 14 amino acids. Here the CDR3 DNA is all that survives: 42 bases in frame from base 1. Based on the germline V gene (reference sequence), the CDR1 and CDR2 sequences are LGHDT and YNNKEL. To synthesize cDNA, template-switch 5'RACE was performed with a primer carrying a 10-nucleotide random unique molecular identifier so that each TCR transcript was tagged. Every sequencing run covered 15-18 subjects and yielded more than 180 million TCR-beta sequences. The RNeasy kit was used to extract total RNA. TCR-beta VDJ regions were amplified with primers for the TCR constant region and the 5'RACE anchor, using the KAPA Real-time Library Amplification kit. Sample indexes and Illumina adaptors were added in a first PCR, and a second PCR then increased library yield. After Ampure bead purification, the TCR product of roughly 650 bp was size-selected on a 2% E-gel SizeSelection system. Library quality was checked on a Bioanalyzer, concentration was measured with Qubit, and libraries were quantified with the Kapa Library Quantification kit before pooling. Libraries were sequenced paired-end 2 x 150 bp on an Illumina HiSeq 2500. To increase sequence diversity, about 25-30% phiX was spiked into each library pool. Regarding the original processing steps: Quality-filtered reads were processed with the UMI-based MiGEC pipeline, which removed over 75% of raw TCR sequences during error correction. IMGT germline references were used for aligning VDJ genes, and each clonotype was defined as a unique CDR3 amino acid sequence together with its V-J genes. Clonal expansion, Shannon diversity and CDR3 relatedness (CalcPairwiseDistances, ClusterSamples) were evaluated with VDJtools, and phylogenetic trees were built with CLCbio workbench. Clones with at least 8 unique UMIs were defined as expanded, with this threshold being based on coefficient-of-variation modelling across technical triplicates. TCRdb applied fastp at Q25 and MiXCR to the public reads, then kept only in-frame beta chains. Identical CDR3 proteins give one entry, which carries the most common genes and DNA. For this entry, the V and J calls and clone size follow TCRdb and not the study's own pipeline. This sample is represented by approximately 87,000 distinct CDR3 sequences; approximately 14% of them were singletons. The top ten constitute roughly 7.3% of the sample.

This sample was taken from a study of neurological immune-mediated disorders (dated by TCRdb to the late 2010s). A note on the overall study: Peripheral blood TCR-beta repertoires from patients with HTLV-I-associated myelopathy (HAM/TSP), patients with multiple sclerosis, and healthy controls were compared in the study using UMI-based sequencing. Of the approximately 70 subjects in the cohort, about 14 were HAM/TSP patients, around 35 were multiple sclerosis patients, and around 20 were healthy controls. The approximately 100 TCR-beta libraries included longitudinal samples, technical triplicates and paired sorted CD4+ and CD8+ T-cell subsets alongside PBMC samples. Findings and caveats that apply to the study as a whole: No identical CDR3 amino acid sequences were found to be shared among expanded clones across subjects, suggesting that TCR-beta repertoires were private in all groups. TCR clonal expansion was highest in HAM/TSP patients and lowest in MS patients, with MS patients falling below even healthy controls.

The chain uses TRBV3-1 and TRBJ1-6; the D gene identity is not certain. This clonotype was sampled from a woman aged 50 to 60 in good health. Sequenced: PBMCs. The DNA reads TGTGCCAGCAGCCATGAGACCGCGAGATCACCCCTCCACTTT. This gives the protein CASSHETARSPLHF.